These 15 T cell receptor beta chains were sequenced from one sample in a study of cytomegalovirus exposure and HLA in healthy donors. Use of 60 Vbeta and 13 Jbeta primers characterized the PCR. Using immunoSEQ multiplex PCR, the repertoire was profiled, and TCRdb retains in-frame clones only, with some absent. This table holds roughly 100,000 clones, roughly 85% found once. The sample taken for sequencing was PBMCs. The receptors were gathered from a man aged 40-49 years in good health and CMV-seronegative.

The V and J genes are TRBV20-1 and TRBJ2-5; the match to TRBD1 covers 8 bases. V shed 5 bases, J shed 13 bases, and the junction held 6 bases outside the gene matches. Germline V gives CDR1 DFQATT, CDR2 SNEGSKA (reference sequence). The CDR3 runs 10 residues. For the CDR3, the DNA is TGCAGTGCTCCTGACAGGGGTGTGTACTTC. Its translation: CSAPDRGVYF.

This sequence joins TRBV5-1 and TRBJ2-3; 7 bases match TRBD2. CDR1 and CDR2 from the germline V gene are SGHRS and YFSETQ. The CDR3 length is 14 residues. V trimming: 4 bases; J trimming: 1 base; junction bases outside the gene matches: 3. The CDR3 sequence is CASSPRGGTDTQYF. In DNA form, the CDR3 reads TGCGCCAGCAGCCCCCGGGGGGGCACAGATACGCAGTATTTT.

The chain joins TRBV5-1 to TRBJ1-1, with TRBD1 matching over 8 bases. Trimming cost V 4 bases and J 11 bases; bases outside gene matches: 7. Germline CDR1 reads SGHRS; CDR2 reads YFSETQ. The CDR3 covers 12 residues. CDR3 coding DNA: TGCGCCAGCAGCCCAGGGGGCCCGGAGGCTTTCTTT. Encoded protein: CASSPGGPEAFF.

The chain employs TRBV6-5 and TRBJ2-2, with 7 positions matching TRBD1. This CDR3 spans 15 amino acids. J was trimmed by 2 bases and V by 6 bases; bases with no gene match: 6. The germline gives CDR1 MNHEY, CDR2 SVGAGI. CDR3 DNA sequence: TGTGCCAGCAGAATGACAGGGATCAACACCGGGGAGCTGTTTTTT. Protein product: CASRMTGINTGELFF.

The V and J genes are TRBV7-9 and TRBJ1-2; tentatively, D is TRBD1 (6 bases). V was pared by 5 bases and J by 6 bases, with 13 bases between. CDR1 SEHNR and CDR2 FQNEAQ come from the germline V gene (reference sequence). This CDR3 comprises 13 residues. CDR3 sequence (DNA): TGTGCCAGCAGCCCAGGGGTTGGCAATGGCTACACCTTC. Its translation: CASSPGVGNGYTF.

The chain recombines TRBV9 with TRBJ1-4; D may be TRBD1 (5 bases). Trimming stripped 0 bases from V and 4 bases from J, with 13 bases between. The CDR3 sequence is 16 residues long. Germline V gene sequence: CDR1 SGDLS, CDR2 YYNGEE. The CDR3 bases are TGTGCCAGCAGCGTAGGAATAGACAGACTTAATGAAAAACTGTTTTTT. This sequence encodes CASSVGIDRLNEKLFF.

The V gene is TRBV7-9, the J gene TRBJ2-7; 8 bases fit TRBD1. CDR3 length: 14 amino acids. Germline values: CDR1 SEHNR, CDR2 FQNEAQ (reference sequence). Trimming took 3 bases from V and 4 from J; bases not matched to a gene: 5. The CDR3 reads CASSLADRGYEQYF. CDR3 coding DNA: TGTGCCAGCAGCTTGGCCGACAGGGGATACGAGCAGTACTTC.

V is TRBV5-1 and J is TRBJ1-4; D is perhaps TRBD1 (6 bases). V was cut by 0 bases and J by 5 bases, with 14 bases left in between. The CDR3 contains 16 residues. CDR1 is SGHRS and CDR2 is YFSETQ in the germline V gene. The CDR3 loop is CASSLDSEGENEKLFF. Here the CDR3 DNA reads TGCGCCAGCAGCTTGGATAGCGAGGGGGAGAATGAAAAACTGTTTTTT.

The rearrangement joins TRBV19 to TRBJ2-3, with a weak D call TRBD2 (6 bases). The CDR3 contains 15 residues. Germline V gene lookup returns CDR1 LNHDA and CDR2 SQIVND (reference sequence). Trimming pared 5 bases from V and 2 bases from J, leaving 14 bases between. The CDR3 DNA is TGTGCCAGTAGTCCATATAGCGGCCCCACAGATACGCAGTATTTT. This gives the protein CASSPYSGPTDTQYF.

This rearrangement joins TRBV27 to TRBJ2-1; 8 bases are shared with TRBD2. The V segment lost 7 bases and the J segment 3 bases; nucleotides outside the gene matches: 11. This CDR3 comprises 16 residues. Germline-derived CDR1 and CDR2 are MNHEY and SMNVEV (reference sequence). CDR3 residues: CASTLRVTSGYNEQFF. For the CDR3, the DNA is TGTGCCAGCACCCTTAGGGTAACTAGCGGCTACAATGAGCAGTTCTTC.

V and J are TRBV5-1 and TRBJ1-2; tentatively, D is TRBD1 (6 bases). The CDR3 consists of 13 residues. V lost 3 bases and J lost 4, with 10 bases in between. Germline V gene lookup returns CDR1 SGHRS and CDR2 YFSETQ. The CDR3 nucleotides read TGCGCCAGCAGCTCAGGACAGATCTATGGCTACACCTTC. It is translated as CASSSGQIYGYTF.

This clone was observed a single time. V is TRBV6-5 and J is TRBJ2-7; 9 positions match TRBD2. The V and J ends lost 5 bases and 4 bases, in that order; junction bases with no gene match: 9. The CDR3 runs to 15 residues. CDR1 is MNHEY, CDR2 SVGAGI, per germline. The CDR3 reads CASSRGGALSYEQYF. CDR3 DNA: TGTGCCAGCAGTCGCGGGGGGGCTTTGTCATACGAGCAGTACTTC.

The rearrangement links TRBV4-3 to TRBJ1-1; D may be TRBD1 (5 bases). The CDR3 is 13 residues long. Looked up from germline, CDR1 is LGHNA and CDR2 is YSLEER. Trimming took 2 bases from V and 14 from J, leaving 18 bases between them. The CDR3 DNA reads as TGCGCCAGCAGCCAAATGGTGGGGGGAGGTGGATTCTTT. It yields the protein CASSQMVGGGGFF.

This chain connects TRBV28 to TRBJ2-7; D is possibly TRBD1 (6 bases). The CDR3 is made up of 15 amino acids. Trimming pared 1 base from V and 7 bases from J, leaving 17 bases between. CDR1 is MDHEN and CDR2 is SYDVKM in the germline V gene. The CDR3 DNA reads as TGTGCCAGCAGTTTATTACAGGGAGCCTCTCCGGAGCAGTACTTC. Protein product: CASSLLQGASPEQYF.

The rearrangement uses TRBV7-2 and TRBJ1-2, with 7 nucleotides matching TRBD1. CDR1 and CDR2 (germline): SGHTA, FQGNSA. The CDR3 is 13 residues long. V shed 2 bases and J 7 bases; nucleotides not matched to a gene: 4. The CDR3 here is CASSLSGGRGYTF. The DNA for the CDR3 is TGTGCCAGCAGCTTATCAGGGGGGCGTGGCTACACCTTC.